This paragraph covers one T cell receptor beta chain sequence. The antigen is undetermined. Using immunoSEQ multiplex PCR, the repertoire was profiled, and TCRdb retains in-frame clones only, with some absent. The sample yields 11,000 or so clones, about 70% seen once. The data were taken from a study of CD4+ T cells in melanoma. General study points: Reportedly, melanoma neoantigen-specific CD4+ T cells showed varied differentiation states.

Germline CDR1 is SGHNT and CDR2 is YYREEE (reference sequence). V lost 2 bases, J lost 9 bases, and 15 bases lay in between. The CDR3 consists of 14 residues. The TCR was taken from a human donor with melanoma. Specimen: cells from a culture (not recorded whether cultured in vitro). V gene TRBV5-4 combines with J gene TRBJ1-5, with D possibly TRBD1 on 5 matching bases. CDR3 protein: CASSFRGAEGPQHF. The CDR3 DNA follows: TGTGCCAGCAGCTTTCGGGGCGCCGAGGGGCCCCAGCATTTT.